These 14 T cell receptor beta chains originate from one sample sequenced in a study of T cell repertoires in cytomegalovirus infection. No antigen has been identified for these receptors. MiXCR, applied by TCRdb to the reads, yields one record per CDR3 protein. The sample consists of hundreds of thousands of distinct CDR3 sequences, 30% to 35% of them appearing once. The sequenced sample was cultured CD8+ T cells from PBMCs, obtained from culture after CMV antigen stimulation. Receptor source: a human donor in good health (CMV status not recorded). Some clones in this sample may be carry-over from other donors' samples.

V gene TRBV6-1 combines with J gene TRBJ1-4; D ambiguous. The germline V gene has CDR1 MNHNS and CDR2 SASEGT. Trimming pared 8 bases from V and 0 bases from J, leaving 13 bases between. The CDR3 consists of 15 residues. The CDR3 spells CASRFSVATNEKLFF. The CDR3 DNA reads TGTGCCAGCCGTTTCTCCGTTGCAACTAATGAAAAACTGTTTTTT.

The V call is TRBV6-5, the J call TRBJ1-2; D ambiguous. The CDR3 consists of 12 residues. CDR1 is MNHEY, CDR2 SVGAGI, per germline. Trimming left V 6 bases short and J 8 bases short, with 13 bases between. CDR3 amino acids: CASSSDIGGYTF. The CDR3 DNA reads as TGTGCCAGCAGCTCTGACATAGGGGGCTACACCTTC.

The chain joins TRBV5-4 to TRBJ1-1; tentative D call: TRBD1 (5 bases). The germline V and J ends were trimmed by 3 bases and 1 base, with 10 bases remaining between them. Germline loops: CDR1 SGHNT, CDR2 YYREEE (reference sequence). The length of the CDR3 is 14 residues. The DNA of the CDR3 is TGTGCCAGCAGCTGGGGACCCGGGAACACTGAAGCTTTCTTT. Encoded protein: CASSWGPGNTEAFF.

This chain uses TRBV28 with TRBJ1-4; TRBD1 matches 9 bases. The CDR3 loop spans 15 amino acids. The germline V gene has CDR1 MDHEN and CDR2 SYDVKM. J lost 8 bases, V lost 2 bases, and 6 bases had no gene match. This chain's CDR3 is CASSLPDRGVEKLFF. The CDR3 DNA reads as TGTGCCAGCAGTTTACCCGACAGGGGGGTCGAAAAACTGTTTTTT. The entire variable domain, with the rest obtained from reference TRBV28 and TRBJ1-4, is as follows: DVKVTQSSRYLVKRTGEKVFLECVQDMDHENMFWYRQDPGLGLRLIYFSYDVKMKEKGDIPEGYSVSREKKERFSLILESASTNQTSMYLCASSLPDRGVEKLFFGSGTQLSVL.

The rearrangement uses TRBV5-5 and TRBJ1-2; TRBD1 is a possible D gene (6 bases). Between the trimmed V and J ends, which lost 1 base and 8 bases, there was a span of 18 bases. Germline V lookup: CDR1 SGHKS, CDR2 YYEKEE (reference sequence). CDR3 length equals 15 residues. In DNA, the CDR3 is TGTGCCAGCAGCTTGATGCCCAGGGGATCGGACGGCTACACCTTC. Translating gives CASSLMPRGSDGYTF.

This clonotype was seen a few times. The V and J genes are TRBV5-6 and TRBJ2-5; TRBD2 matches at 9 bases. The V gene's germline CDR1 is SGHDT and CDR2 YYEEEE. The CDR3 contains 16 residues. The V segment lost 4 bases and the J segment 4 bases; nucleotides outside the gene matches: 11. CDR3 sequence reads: CASSPLGTSILETQYF. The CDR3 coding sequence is TGTGCCAGCAGCCCCCTGGGGACTAGCATATTAGAGACCCAGTACTTC.

The chain's CDR3 is CASSVVVMDGGPPEAFF. The CDR3 nucleotides are TGTGCCAGCAGCGTAGTGGTTATGGACGGGGGACCTCCTGAAGCTTTCTTT. This chain links TRBV9 with TRBJ1-1; D might be TRBD1 (5 bases). From germline, CDR1 is SGDLS and CDR2 YYNGEE. This CDR3 is 17 amino acids long. V was trimmed by 0 bases and J by 6 bases, leaving 21 bases between them.

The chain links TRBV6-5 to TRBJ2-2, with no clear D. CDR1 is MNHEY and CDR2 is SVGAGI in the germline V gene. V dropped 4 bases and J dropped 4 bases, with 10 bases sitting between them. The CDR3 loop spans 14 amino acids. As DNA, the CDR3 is TGTGCCAGCAGTTTTCGAGGCCCCACCGGGGAGCTGTTTTTT. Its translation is CASSFRGPTGELFF.

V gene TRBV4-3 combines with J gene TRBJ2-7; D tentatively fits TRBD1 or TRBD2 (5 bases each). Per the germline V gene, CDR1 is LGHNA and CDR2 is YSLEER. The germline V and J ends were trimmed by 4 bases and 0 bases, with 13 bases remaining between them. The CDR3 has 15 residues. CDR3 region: CASSPGAGTSYEQYF. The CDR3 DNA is TGCGCCAGCAGCCCTGGGGCAGGGACCTCCTACGAGCAGTACTTC.

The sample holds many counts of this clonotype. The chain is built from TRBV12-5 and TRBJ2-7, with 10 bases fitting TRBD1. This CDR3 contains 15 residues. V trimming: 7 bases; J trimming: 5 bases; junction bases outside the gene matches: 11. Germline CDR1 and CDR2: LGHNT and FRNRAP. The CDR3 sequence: CASAQTGTGAHEQYF. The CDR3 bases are TGTGCTAGTGCCCAAACCGGGACAGGGGCTCACGAGCAGTACTTC.

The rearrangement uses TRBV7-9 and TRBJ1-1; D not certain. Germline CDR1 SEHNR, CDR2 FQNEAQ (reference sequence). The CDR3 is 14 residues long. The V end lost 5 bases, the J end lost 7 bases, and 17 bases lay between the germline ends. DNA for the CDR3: TGTGCCAGCAGCGACCGGGTCCCAGTTCATGAAGCTTTCTTT. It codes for CASSDRVPVHEAFF.

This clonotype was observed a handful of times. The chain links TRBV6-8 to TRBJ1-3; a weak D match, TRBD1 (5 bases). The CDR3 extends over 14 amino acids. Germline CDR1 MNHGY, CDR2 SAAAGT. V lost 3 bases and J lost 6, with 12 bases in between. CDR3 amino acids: CASSYGASENTIYF. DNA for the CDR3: TGTGCCAGCAGTTATGGGGCCTCGGAAAACACCATATATTTT.

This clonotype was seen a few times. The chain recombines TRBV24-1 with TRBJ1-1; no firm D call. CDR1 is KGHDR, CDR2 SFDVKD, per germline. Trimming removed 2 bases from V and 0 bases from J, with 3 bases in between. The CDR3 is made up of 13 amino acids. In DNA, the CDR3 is TGTGCCACCAGTGATTGGATGAACACTGAAGCTTTCTTT. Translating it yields CATSDWMNTEAFF.

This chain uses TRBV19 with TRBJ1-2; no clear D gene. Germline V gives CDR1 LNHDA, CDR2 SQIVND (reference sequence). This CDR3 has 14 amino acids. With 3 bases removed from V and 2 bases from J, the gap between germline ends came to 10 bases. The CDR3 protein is CASSIVAENYGYTF. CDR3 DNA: TGTGCCAGTAGTATTGTGGCAGAGAACTATGGCTACACCTTC.